The 9 T cell receptor beta chains given below trace back to one sample, sequenced in a study of blood T cell repertoires in COVID-19. Generated by immunoSEQ multiplex PCR, the TCRdb table keeps only in-frame clones and is missing some. The sample has under 150,000 clones; 80% to 90% are singletons. Specimen: peripheral blood. The receptor source for this set is a man in his forties with acute or convalescent COVID-19.

This rearrangement joins TRBV6-6 to TRBJ2-1, with 8 nucleotides matching TRBD1. The V gene's germline CDR1 is MNHNY and CDR2 SVGAGI (reference sequence). V shed 5 bases, J shed 5 bases, and the junction held 11 bases outside the gene matches. CDR3 length: 16 residues. The CDR3 DNA sequence: TGTGCCAGCAGTCAGATTGGACAGGGAGGAAACAATGAGCAGTTCTTC. The encoded protein is CASSQIGQGGNNEQFF.

The chain recombines TRBV2 with TRBJ2-3, with 7 bases fitting TRBD2. The germline gives CDR1 SNHLY, CDR2 FYNNEI. CDR3 length equals 13 residues. The V and J ends lost 6 bases and 2 bases, in that order; junction bases with no gene match: 2. CDR3 nucleotide sequence: TGTGCCAGCAGGGGGGGGGTCACAGATACGCAGTATTTT. This sequence encodes CASRGGVTDTQYF. Full variable domain (rest looked up from reference TRBV2 and TRBJ2-3): EPEVTQTPSHQVTQMGQEVILRCVPISNHLYFYWYRQILGQKVEFLVSFYNNEISEKSEIFDDQFSVERPDGSNFTLKIRSTKLEDSAMYFCASRGGVTDTQYFGPGTRLTVL.

This chain connects TRBV10-3 to TRBJ1-1, with D perhaps TRBD1 (6 bases). This CDR3 spans 12 amino acids. Germline-derived CDR1 and CDR2 are ENHRY and SYGVKD. V dropped 10 bases and J dropped 1 base, with 10 bases sitting between them. CDR3 sequence (DNA): TGTGCCACGCGACAGGCGAACACTGAAGCTTTCTTT. Translation: CATRQANTEAFF.

This clone was recorded a few times. The chain uses TRBV15 and TRBJ1-2; D remains ambiguous. The CDR3 runs to 15 residues. Germline CDR1 LNHNV, CDR2 YYDKDF (reference sequence). The ends were cut back, 0 bases at V and 3 bases at J, with 11 bases in the middle. Here the CDR3 reads CATSREWAGDYGYTF. The CDR3 nucleotides read TGTGCCACCAGCAGAGAATGGGCCGGCGACTATGGCTACACCTTC.

This chain uses TRBV7-3 with TRBJ2-3; TRBD2 aligns across 11 bases. Germline V gene sequence: CDR1 SGHTA, CDR2 FQGTGA. Germline trimming cut 2 bases from V and 5 bases from J; bases unmatched to any gene: 6. The CDR3 extends over 16 amino acids. CDR3: CASSLVAGGPEDTQYF. The CDR3 bases are TGTGCCAGCAGCTTAGTAGCGGGGGGGCCGGAAGATACGCAGTATTTT.

The chain combines TRBV24-1 with TRBJ1-2, with D perhaps TRBD1 (5 bases). The germline gives CDR1 KGHDR, CDR2 SFDVKD. V gave up 4 bases and J gave up 6 bases, with 14 bases separating them. CDR3 size: 14 residues. The DNA of the CDR3 is TGTGCCACCAGTGACCAGGGCAGGCCCGATGGCTACACCTTC. Translating it yields CATSDQGRPDGYTF.

This chain connects TRBV6-6 to TRBJ1-3; D call uncertain. Germline V gene lookup returns CDR1 MNHNY and CDR2 SVGAGI (reference sequence). The CDR3 is made up of 15 amino acids. Trimming shortened V by 8 bases and J by 2 bases, and 16 bases separated the two germline ends. CDR3 amino acids: CASEREATTGNTIYF. CDR3 sequence (DNA): TGTGCCAGCGAGAGGGAGGCAACTACTGGAAACACCATATATTTT.

The V and J genes are TRBV13 and TRBJ1-3; the D gene is possibly TRBD1 (6 bases). The germline V gene has CDR1 PRHDT and CDR2 FYEKMQ (reference sequence). V was clipped by 5 bases and J by 1 base, with 9 bases between them. The CDR3 extends over 14 amino acids. The DNA for the CDR3 is TGTGCCAGCAGCCCCACAGGGTCTGGAAACACCATATATTTT. This codes for CASSPTGSGNTIYF. The variable domain in full, with the rest retrieved from reference TRBV13 and TRBJ1-3, is AAGVIQSPRHLIKEKRETATLKCYPIPRHDTVYWYQQGPGQDPQFLISFYEKMQSDKGSIPDRFSAQQFSDYHSELNMSSLELGDSALYFCASSPTGSGNTIYFGEGSWLTVV.

V usage is TRBV30 and J usage is TRBJ1-1; D remains ambiguous. Per germline, CDR1 GTSNPN and CDR2 SVGIG (reference sequence). The CDR3 runs to 11 residues. V lost 5 bases and J lost 4, with 8 bases in between. The CDR3 sequence: CAWSGSTEAFF. As DNA, the CDR3 is TGTGCCTGGTCGGGGAGCACTGAAGCTTTCTTT.